The rows below give T cell receptor beta chains drawn from one sample of a study of cytomegalovirus exposure and HLA in healthy donors. Sequencing used immunoSEQ multiplex PCR; TCRdb keeps in-frame clones, though not all of them. The sample yields about 97,000 clones, roughly 73% seen once. The sequenced sample consisted of PBMCs. The receptor set was obtained from a middle-aged man in good health and CMV-seronegative. CDR3s include the opening cysteine and the closing phenylalanine or tryptophan. Each record gives: J gene, D gene, clone size, V gene, CDR3 protein, CDR3 DNA. D genes are given only for firm matches. The size entry is marked missing in some rows and otherwise reads once, few, many or a size class.

>TRBJ2-7|TRBD1|-|TRBV5-1
CASSWTGRIGNEQYF
TGCGCCAGCAGCTGGACAGGGAGGATTGGAAACGAGCAGTACTTC
>TRBJ1-3|-|-|TRBV5-1
CASSPGGSGNTIYF
TGCGCCAGCAGCCCCGGGGGGTCCGGAAACACCATATATTTT
>TRBJ1-5|-|-|TRBV6-4
CASSDSKYWCRQPQHF
TGTGCCAGCAGTGACTCGAAATATTGGTGTCGGCAGCCCCAGCATTTT
>TRBJ2-5|-|-|TRBV5-1
CASSWTAEETQYF
TGCGCCAGCAGCTGGACAGCCGAAGAGACCCAGTACTTC
>TRBJ2-1|TRBD2|-|TRBV4-1
CASSQDWSGAYNEQFF
TGCGCCAGCAGCCAAGATTGGAGCGGGGCCTACAATGAGCAGTTCTTC
>TRBJ1-1|-|-|TRBV7-9
CASSLAAEAEAFF
TGTGCCAGCAGCTTAGCAGCGGAGGCTGAAGCTTTCTTT
>TRBJ1-1|-|once|TRBV14
CASSQFGLLNTEAFF
TGTGCCAGCAGCCAATTTGGACTGCTGAACACTGAAGCTTTCTTT
>TRBJ1-1|-|few|TRBV9
CASSVDSEYTEAFF
TGTGCCAGCAGCGTGGACAGCGAGTACACTGAAGCTTTCTTT
>TRBJ2-7|TRBD1|-|TRBV6-5
CASSYRGQGTYEQYF
TGTGCCAGCAGTTATAGAGGACAGGGGACATACGAGCAGTACTTC
>TRBJ2-7|TRBD2|-|TRBV11-2
CASSFTSGNEQYF
TGTGCCAGCAGCTTTACTAGCGGGAACGAGCAGTACTTC
>TRBJ2-7|-|-|TRBV10-1
CARLETGSSYEQYF
TGCGCCAGGCTGGAAACAGGGAGCTCCTACGAGCAGTACTTC
>TRBJ1-3|TRBD1|-|TRBV6-5
CASSWDSNSGNTIYF
TGTGCCAGCAGCTGGGACAGCAACTCTGGAAACACCATATATTTT
>TRBJ2-7|-|-|TRBV7-9
CASSLFPGKTEENF
TGTGCCAGCAGCTTATTCCCAGGGAAGACTGAAGAGAACTTC
>TRBJ1-6|-|-|TRBV28
CASSGAGRGPPLHF
TGTGCCAGCAGTGGCGCCGGGAGAGGGCCACCCCTCCACTTT
>TRBJ2-2|TRBD2|once|TRBV5-4
CASSLKRGGTNTGELFF
TGTGCCAGCAGCTTAAAGCGGGGGGGGACTAACACCGGGGAGCTGTTTTTT
>TRBJ2-7|TRBD1|-|TRBV29-1
CSVLSGTGAYEQYF
TGCAGCGTCTTATCCGGGACAGGGGCCTACGAGCAGTACTTC
>TRBJ1-1|TRBD1|-|TRBV20-1
CSARGTGNGFF
TGCAGTGCTAGAGGGACAGGGAACGGTTTCTTT
>TRBJ1-5|-|-|TRBV7-2
CASSPTGYSQPQHF
TGTGCCAGCAGCCCGACGGGGTATAGTCAGCCCCAGCATTTT
>TRBJ2-3|TRBD2|-|TRBV5-4
CASRDRRGGRTDTQYF
TGTGCCAGCAGGGATAGGCGCGGGGGGAGAACAGATACGCAGTATTTT
>TRBJ2-7|TRBD2|-|TRBV5-6
CASSPGLTISYEQYF
TGTGCCAGCAGCCCGGGACTAACTATCTCCTACGAGCAGTACTTC
>TRBJ2-5|TRBD1|many|TRBV10-3
CAINPGQGDQETQYF
TGTGCCATCAACCCGGGACAGGGGGACCAAGAGACCCAGTACTTC
>TRBJ1-1|-|-|TRBV18
CASSPEREAFF
TGTGCCAGCTCACCAGAGAGAGAAGCTTTCTTT
>TRBJ1-5|-|few|TRBV28
CASSPGLNQPQHF
TGTGCCAGCAGCCCGGGGTTGAATCAGCCCCAGCATTTT
>TRBJ2-5|TRBD1|once|TRBV4-1
CASSQGQGQEAQYF
TGCGCCAGCAGCCAAGGACAGGGGCAAGAGGCCCAGTACTTC
>TRBJ2-2|TRBD1|-|TRBV7-7
CASSGQGAGTGELFF
TGTGCCAGCAGCGGACAGGGGGCGGGAACCGGGGAGCTGTTTTTT
>TRBJ2-1|-|-|TRBV2
CASSGWGRLGNEQFF
TGTGCCAGCAGTGGGTGGGGGAGGCTGGGGAATGAGCAGTTCTTC
>TRBJ1-4|-|-|TRBV6-5
CASRQGSGWEKLFF
TGTGCCAGCAGGCAGGGTAGCGGTTGGGAAAAACTGTTTTTT
>TRBJ2-3|TRBD2|-|TRBV10-1
CASSEFLAGGSTDTQYF
TGCGCCAGCAGTGAGTTTCTAGCGGGGGGCAGCACAGATACGCAGTATTTT
>TRBJ2-2|-|-|TRBV5-1
CASSTVGTGELFF
TGCGCCAGCAGCACGGTCGGCACCGGGGAGCTGTTTTTT
>TRBJ2-5|TRBD2|-|TRBV7-8
CASSPTSGGAFETQYF
TGTGCCAGCAGCCCCACTAGCGGGGGGGCTTTCGAGACCCAGTACTTC
>TRBJ2-7|TRBD2|-|TRBV4-1
CASSQVLSGGSYEQYF
TGCGCCAGCAGCCAAGTTTTATCGGGGGGATCCTACGAGCAGTACTTC
>TRBJ2-7|TRBD2|-|TRBV6-5
CASSIRTSFDEQYF
TGTGCCAGCAGTATACGGACTAGCTTCGACGAGCAGTACTTC
>TRBJ2-3|-|-|TRBV5-4
CASTRWGGNTQYF
TGTGCCAGCACGAGGTGGGGGGGCAATACGCAGTATTTT
>TRBJ2-7|-|-|TRBV4-1
CASSQDATGRIYEQYF
TGCGCCAGCAGCCAAGACGCGACAGGAAGGATCTACGAGCAGTACTTC
>TRBJ2-7|-|few|TRBV10-2
CASFHGGLGYEQYF
TGCGCCAGCTTCCACGGGGGACTTGGCTACGAGCAGTACTTC
>TRBJ2-3|-|-|TRBV4-1
CASSRLGLGTDTQYF
TGCGCCAGCAGCCGGTTGGGTCTAGGTACAGATACGCAGTATTTT
>TRBJ2-7|-|-|TRBV28
CASSLYGSASYEQYF
TGTGCCAGCAGTTTATACGGGAGTGCCTCCTACGAGCAGTACTTC
>TRBJ2-1|TRBD2|-|TRBV4-1
CASSQYLAGEDNEQFF
TGCGCCAGCAGCCAATACTTAGCGGGGGAGGACAATGAGCAGTTCTTC
>TRBJ1-1|TRBD1|-|TRBV6-5
CASSVDQGDTEAFF
TGTGCCAGCAGCGTCGACCAGGGGGACACTGAAGCTTTCTTT
>TRBJ2-7|-|once|TRBV20-1
CSALEVYEQYF
TGCAGTGCTTTGGAGGTCTACGAGCAGTACTTC
>TRBJ2-7|TRBD2|-|TRBV6-1
CASTPRLGGYEQYF
TGTGCCAGCACTCCGCGTTTGGGAGGGTACGAGCAGTACTTC